The 30 T cell receptor beta chains listed next were all sequenced from one sample in a study of blood T cell repertoires in COVID-19. The table came from immunoSEQ multiplex PCR; TCRdb's copy has only in-frame clones and leaves some out. The sample has around 700,000 clones; 85% to 90% are singletons. The sequenced sample consisted of peripheral blood. These receptors all stem from a young woman with acute or convalescent COVID-19.

This chain links TRBV5-1 with TRBJ1-2; D is unresolved. The germline CDR1 and CDR2 sequences are SGHRS and YFSETQ. This CDR3 has 15 residues. V lost 1 base and J lost 0, with 10 bases in between. Here the CDR3 DNA reads TGCGCCAGCAGCTTGAGTCGAGGGCCTAACTATGGCTACACCTTC. Amino acids: CASSLSRGPNYGYTF.

The chain has TRBV29-1 and TRBJ1-1; 9 bases map to TRBD1. Germline V CDR1 and CDR2: SQVTM, ANQGSEA. The CDR3 runs 12 residues. V trimming: 6 bases; J trimming: 4 bases; junction bases outside the gene matches: 3. This CDR3 is CSVGQGSTEAFF. In nucleotides, the CDR3 is TGCAGCGTGGGACAGGGAAGCACTGAAGCTTTCTTT.

The V call is TRBV3-1 (or the pseudogene TRBV3-2), the J call TRBJ2-7; tentative D call: TRBD2 (5 bases). CDR1 is LGHDT, CDR2 YNNKEL, per germline (reference sequence). Trimming removed 0 bases from V and 2 bases from J, with 17 bases in between. The CDR3 is 17 residues long. The CDR3 DNA sequence: TGTGCCAGCAGCCAAGATCGGGAAACCTTCATTACCTACGAGCAGTACTTC. It yields the protein CASSQDRETFITYEQYF.

This sequence joins TRBV5-4 and TRBJ1-1; D is possibly TRBD1 (6 bases). The CDR3 has 14 amino acids. In germline, CDR1 is SGHNT, CDR2 YYREEE (reference sequence). Trimming left V 3 bases short and J 6 bases short, with 15 bases between. The DNA for the CDR3 is TGTGCCAGCAGCTCACTCCAGGGGAGGGCTGAAGCTTTCTTT. The encoded protein is CASSSLQGRAEAFF.

The chain joins TRBV5-6 to TRBJ1-6; D unclear. From germline, CDR1 is SGHDT and CDR2 YYEEEE. The CDR3 has 15 amino acids. Deletions cut 2 bases from V and 5 bases from J, with 11 bases between. CDR3 coding DNA: TGTGCCAGCAGCTTTTTCGAGAGGAATAATTCACCCCTCCACTTT. This gives the protein CASSFFERNNSPLHF.

To note about this clone: Other DNA sequences from this sample encode an identical CDR3 as well. The V and J genes are TRBV12-3 or TRBV12-4 and TRBJ2-2; no reliable D call. The CDR3 has 12 residues. V gave up 6 bases and J gave up 6 bases, with 8 bases separating them. The CDR3 DNA sequence: TGTGCCAGCAGCTTTACACCCGGGGAGCTGTTTTTT. It is translated as CASSFTPGELFF.

This chain links TRBV3-1 (or the pseudogene TRBV3-2) with TRBJ2-3; no clear D. The CDR3 runs to 17 residues. The germline V gene encodes CDR1 LGHDT and CDR2 YNNKEL (reference sequence). Deletions cut 0 bases from V and 5 bases from J, with 18 bases between. CDR3 region: CASSQEWSYTIVDTQYF. In nucleotides, the CDR3 is TGTGCCAGCAGCCAAGAATGGTCTTATACTATCGTAGATACGCAGTATTTT.

The rearrangement links TRBV7-9 to TRBJ1-1, with 9 bases that match TRBD1. Germline loops: CDR1 SEHNR, CDR2 FQNEAQ (reference sequence). The ends lost 3 bases at V and 3 bases at J; junction bases unmatched: 8. CDR3 length: 16 amino acids. CDR3 amino acids: CASSFIGDRVHTEAFF. The CDR3 DNA follows: TGTGCCAGCAGCTTCATAGGGGACAGGGTTCACACTGAAGCTTTCTTT. Full variable domain (outside the CDR3, taken from reference TRBV7-9 and TRBJ1-1): DTGVSQNPRHKITKRGQNVTFRCDPISEHNRLYWYRQTLGQGPEFLTYFQNEAQLEKSRLLSDRFSAERPKGSFSTLEIQRTEQGDSAMYLCASSFIGDRVHTEAFFGQGTRLTVV.

This chain links TRBV13 with TRBJ2-3, with TRBD2 matching over 11 bases. The CDR3 has 18 residues. CDR1 is PRHDT, CDR2 FYEKMQ, per germline (reference sequence). V lost 5 bases, J lost 1 base, and 11 bases stayed unmatched. The CDR3 region is CASSPIAGGRLGTDTQYF. In DNA form, the CDR3 reads TGTGCCAGCAGCCCCATAGCGGGGGGGCGGTTGGGCACAGATACGCAGTATTTT.

The V gene is TRBV11-2, the J gene TRBJ1-1, with a tentative D call TRBD1 (5 bases). The germline gives CDR1 SGHAT, CDR2 FQNNGV. The CDR3 covers 17 residues. Trimming cost V 4 bases and J 1 base, with 19 bases left between them. CDR3 DNA: TGTGCCAGCAGCTCAGTGGGGCAGGTGGCATCGAACACTGAAGCTTTCTTT. As protein: CASSSVGQVASNTEAFF.

CDR3 sequence: CASGLPGQGGQPQHF. The CDR3 coding sequence is TGTGCTAGTGGTTTGCCCGGACAGGGAGGGCAGCCCCAGCATTTT. The chain carries TRBV12-5 and TRBJ1-5; TRBD1 agrees at 8 bases. V shed 2 bases, J shed 7 bases, and the junction held 7 bases outside the gene matches. The length of the CDR3 is 15 residues. Per germline, CDR1 LGHNT and CDR2 FRNRAP.

The DNA of the CDR3 is TGTGCCAGCAGTTTCACAGGGTCCGGGGAAGCTTTCTTT. Its protein is CASSFTGSGEAFF. This sequence joins TRBV3-1 (or the pseudogene TRBV3-2) and TRBJ1-1; tentative D call: TRBD1 (6 bases). CDR3 size: 13 residues. V lost 6 bases and J 8 bases, leaving 16 bases between the germline ends. Per the germline V gene, CDR1 is LGHDT and CDR2 is YNNKEL (reference sequence).

In this sample, this clone turned up once. The chain links TRBV7-2 to TRBJ2-5; weak D call: TRBD2 (7 bases). The CDR3 consists of 15 residues. Looked up from germline, CDR1 is SGHTA and CDR2 is FQGNSA. The V end lost 1 base, the J end lost 5 bases, and 14 bases lay between the germline ends. The CDR3 reads CASSLVRGRGETQYF. The CDR3 region has the DNA TGTGCCAGCAGCTTAGTGCGGGGGAGGGGGGAGACCCAGTACTTC. The entire variable domain, with the rest obtained from reference TRBV7-2 and TRBJ2-5, is as follows: GAGVSQSPSNKVTEKGKDVELRCDPISGHTALYWYRQSLGQGLEFLIYFQGNSAPDKSGLPSDRFSAERTGGSVSTLTIQRTQQEDSAVYLCASSLVRGRGETQYFGPGTRLLVL.

The chain recombines TRBV1 with TRBJ1-3; the D call of TRBD1 is as the table states it, not checked on the DNA. TRBV1 is described as a pseudogene. This CDR3 is built from 17 residues. In DNA form, the CDR3 reads TGCACCAGCAGCCGGATAGGACACGACCCGGCCTGGCACACCATATATTTT. It specifies CTSSRIGHDPAWHTIYF.

This chain uses TRBV7-2 with TRBJ1-2, with D possibly being TRBD1 (5 bases). This CDR3 spans 15 amino acids. V was cut by 5 bases and J by 4 bases, with 17 bases left in between. The germline V gene has CDR1 SGHTA and CDR2 FQGNSA. CDR3 in DNA: TGTGCCAGCAGCCTGAATAGTGGGGGGTTCTATGGCTACACCTTC. It translates to CASSLNSGGFYGYTF.

This chain connects TRBV6-4 to TRBJ1-2; perhaps TRBD1 as D (6 bases). The V end lost 1 base, the J end lost 0 bases, and 21 bases lay between the germline ends. Germline assignment: CDR1 MRHNA and CDR2 SNTAGT. This CDR3 region has 19 residues. CDR3 residues: CASSDCGGAKFRANYGYTF. As DNA, the CDR3 is TGTGCCAGCAGTGACTGTGGGGGGGCGAAGTTCAGAGCTAACTATGGCTACACCTTC.

The chain couples TRBV29-1 to TRBJ1-1; D gene ambiguous. Germline CDR1 SQVTM, CDR2 ANQGSEA. Trimming removed 6 bases at V and 4 bases at J, with 6 bases between. The CDR3 is made up of 10 amino acids. The DNA for the CDR3 is TGCAGCGTGTTGAGCACTGAAGCTTTCTTT. Amino acid sequence: CSVLSTEAFF.

The rearrangement joins TRBV7-9 to TRBJ2-5; D gene unclear. V lost 4 bases and J 2 bases, leaving 14 bases between the germline ends. Germline CDR1 SEHNR, CDR2 FQNEAQ (reference sequence). There are 15 residues in the CDR3. This CDR3 is CASSSFTDGQETQYF. In DNA, the CDR3 is TGTGCCAGCAGCTCCTTCACAGATGGGCAAGAGACCCAGTACTTC.

The rearrangement links TRBV7-3 to TRBJ2-1; 10 nucleotides agree with TRBD1. Looked up from germline, CDR1 is SGHTA and CDR2 is FQGTGA. This CDR3 is 16 amino acids long. The J segment lost 3 bases and the V segment lost 5 bases, leaving 7 bases of the junction unmatched. The CDR3 loop is CASSVTGTGDYNEQFF. For the CDR3, the DNA is TGTGCCAGCAGCGTCACCGGGACAGGGGACTACAATGAGCAGTTCTTC.

This clone occurred a few times. The rearrangement links TRBV18 to TRBJ1-5; D might be TRBD1 (5 bases). V was cut by 5 bases and J by 3 bases, with 8 bases left in between. The length of the CDR3 is 13 residues. Per the germline V gene, CDR1 is KGHSH and CDR2 is LQKENI. The CDR3 nucleotides read TGTGCCAGCTCAAAACAGGTCAATCAGCCCCAGCATTTT. Translation gives CASSKQVNQPQHF.

About this clone: This CDR3 is also generated by other DNA sequences in the sample. Here the CDR3 DNA reads TGTGCCAGCAGTTTGGGACAGTCCTACGAGCAGTACTTC. Translation: CASSLGQSYEQYF. The V gene is TRBV12-3 or TRBV12-4, the J gene TRBJ2-7, with 7 positions matching TRBD1. J gave up 1 base and V 3 bases, and 0 bases lay outside the gene matches. The CDR3 is 13 residues long.

The genes are TRBV5-8 and TRBJ2-2; TRBD1 matches at 9 bases. The CDR3 sequence is 15 residues long. Trimming cost V 5 bases and J 5 bases; bases outside gene matches: 7. CDR1 SGHTS and CDR2 YDEGEE come from the germline V gene. CDR3 sequence reads: CASRDRDRVTGELFF. DNA of the CDR3: TGTGCCAGCAGGGACCGGGACAGGGTAACCGGGGAGCTGTTTTTT.

The chain links TRBV9 to TRBJ1-1; D unclear. The CDR3 covers 15 residues. Germline CDR1 is SGDLS and CDR2 is YYNGEE. The V end was cut by 0 bases, the J end by 4 bases, with 13 bases between. The CDR3 reads CASSVARERSTEAFF. The CDR3 DNA reads TGTGCCAGCAGCGTAGCGAGAGAAAGGAGCACTGAAGCTTTCTTT. The full variable domain, its missing parts supplied by reference TRBV9 and TRBJ1-1, is DSGVTQTPKHLITATGQRVTLRCSPRSGDLSVYWYQQSLDQGLQFLIQYYNGEERAKGNILERFSAQQFPDLHSELNLSSLELGDSALYFCASSVARERSTEAFFGQGTRLTVV.

The CDR3 bases are TGTGCCAGCAGCGTAGCCGAATTGGGGACAGCCCGTGAAGCTTTCTTT. The encoded protein is CASSVAELGTAREAFF. This chain uses TRBV9 with TRBJ1-1; 7 positions match TRBD1. With 0 bases clipped from V and 7 bases from J, the junction kept 12 bases outside the gene matches. The CDR3 is made up of 16 amino acids. The V gene's germline CDR1 is SGDLS and CDR2 YYNGEE.

The DNA of the CDR3 is TGTGCCAGCAGCTTCGACACGGTCGGTCAGCCCCAGCATTTT. Translating gives CASSFDTVGQPQHF. V and J are TRBV7-9 and TRBJ1-5; D unclear. CDR3 length: 14 residues. Looked up from germline, CDR1 is SEHNR and CDR2 is FQNEAQ (reference sequence). V lost 3 bases, J lost 6 bases, and 12 bases lay in between. The variable domain in full, completed from reference TRBV7-9 and TRBJ1-5, reads DTGVSQNPRHKITKRGQNVTFRCDPISEHNRLYWYRQTLGQGPEFLTYFQNEAQLEKSRLLSDRFSAERPKGSFSTLEIQRTEQGDSAMYLCASSFDTVGQPQHFGDGTRLSIL.

The chain uses TRBV2 and TRBJ1-4; D perhaps matches TRBD1 (6 bases). The CDR3 runs 13 residues. Trimming shortened V by 6 bases and J by 7 bases, and 12 bases separated the two germline ends. Germline V gives CDR1 SNHLY, CDR2 FYNNEI. The CDR3 reads CASRGTGIEKLFF. CDR3 nucleotides: TGTGCCAGCAGGGGAACAGGGATTGAAAAACTGTTTTTT.

The chain is built from TRBV6-5 and TRBJ1-5; D is undetermined. The CDR3 runs to 15 residues. Germline CDR1 reads MNHEY; CDR2 reads SVGAGI. V shed 5 bases and J shed 2 bases, with 13 bases lying between them. CDR3 region: CASSRGSKGNQPQHF. The CDR3 DNA reads as TGTGCCAGCAGTAGAGGGTCTAAGGGCAATCAGCCCCAGCATTTT.

The chain is built from TRBV19 and TRBJ1-2; TRBD1 might be the D (6 bases). The CDR3 spans 16 residues. Trimming removed 5 bases at V and 5 bases at J, with 21 bases between. Germline V gene data show CDR1 as LNHDA and CDR2 as SQIVND (reference sequence). The CDR3 bases are TGTGCCAGTAGTGTAGCCCGCAGGGGCTCAGTATATGGCTACACCTTC. It is translated as CASSVARRGSVYGYTF.

In the case of this clone: Other DNA variants within this sample encode the same CDR3. The chain recombines TRBV27 with TRBJ1-1, with D unresolved. Trimming stripped 0 bases from V and 2 bases from J, with 7 bases between. The CDR3 spans 14 residues. Germline V gives CDR1 MNHEY, CDR2 SMNVEV (reference sequence). The CDR3 is CASSLSGGNTEAFF. The DNA of the CDR3 is TGTGCCAGCAGTTTATCGGGAGGTAACACTGAAGCTTTCTTT.

The chain couples TRBV19 to TRBJ2-7; 9 nucleotides align to TRBD1. V lost 6 bases to trimming and J lost 6 bases; unmatched junction nucleotides: 12. Germline V gene data show CDR1 as LNHDA and CDR2 as SQIVND (reference sequence). There are 15 residues in the CDR3. CDR3 in amino acids: CASSPRTGARSEQYF. The CDR3 DNA sequence: TGTGCCAGTAGCCCCAGGACAGGGGCGAGATCCGAGCAGTACTTC.